The next 12 T cell receptor beta chains were all read from a single sample in a study of blood T cell repertoires in COVID-19. The protocol was immunoSEQ multiplex PCR, while the TCRdb copy is restricted to in-frame clones and leaves out a portion. The table shows a few hundred thousand clones, with approximately 88% occurring only once. Sequencing used PBMCs or T cells enriched from blood (not recorded which). Receptor source: a woman younger than 30 who had recovered from COVID-19.

The chain carries TRBV5-1 and TRBJ2-7; 9 bases align to TRBD1. From germline, CDR1 is SGHRS and CDR2 YFSETQ. The CDR3 extends over 14 amino acids. The V segment lost 4 bases and the J segment 0 bases; nucleotides outside the gene matches: 2. The CDR3 nucleotides are TGCGCCAGCAGCCCGACAGGGGGCTCCTACGAGCAGTACTTC. Translation: CASSPTGGSYEQYF.

This clone was observed a single time. One end of the junction fails to match germline, which may point to a read error. V gene TRBV7-2 combines with J gene TRBJ1-4, with D possibly matching TRBD1 (5 bases). Per the germline V gene, CDR1 is SGHTA and CDR2 is FQGNSA. This CDR3 has 15 amino acids. CDR3 region: CASSFQAGPKEKLFF. The CDR3 nucleotides are TGTGCCAGCAGCTTCCAGGCAGGGCCTAAAGAAAAACTGTTTTTT.

This CDR3 is CASSFLTGGGATQYF. CDR3 bases: TGCGCCAGCAGCTTCCTGACAGGCGGGGGGGCGACCCAGTACTTC. The chain has TRBV5-1 and TRBJ2-5, with TRBD2 matching 9 bases. Germline V CDR1 and CDR2: SGHRS, YFSETQ. The length of the CDR3 is 15 residues. The V gene end was trimmed by 2 bases and the J gene end by 7 bases; junction bases not matched to a gene: 9.

J is TRBJ2-7 and V is TRBV28; 9 positions agree with TRBD1. V was pared by 6 bases and J by 2 bases, with 14 bases of the junction left unmatched. Germline-derived CDR1 and CDR2 are MDHEN and SYDVKM. The CDR3 consists of 17 residues. The CDR3 reads CASSCKLRDRVAYEQYF. CDR3 DNA: TGTGCCAGCAGCTGCAAACTAAGGGACAGGGTGGCCTACGAGCAGTACTTC.

This clone was picked up a small number of times. The chain has TRBV5-4 and TRBJ2-7; 9 positions match TRBD1. V lost 0 bases to trimming and J lost 6 bases; unmatched junction nucleotides: 7. Per germline, CDR1 SGHNT and CDR2 YYREEE (reference sequence). The CDR3 length is 15 residues. CDR3: CASSLDSGQGSEQYF. The CDR3 nucleotides are TGTGCCAGCAGCTTGGACTCGGGACAGGGTTCCGAGCAGTACTTC.

The V gene is TRBV7-2, the J gene TRBJ2-3; TRBD2 agrees at 8 bases. The germline V gene encodes CDR1 SGHTA and CDR2 FQGNSA. The CDR3 spans 14 residues. The trim removed 3 bases at V and 8 bases at J, leaving 7 bases unmatched. In nucleotides, the CDR3 is TGTGCCAGCAGCTTGTCGGGGGGGCACATTACGCAGTATTTT. It codes for CASSLSGGHITQYF.

This rearrangement joins TRBV9 to TRBJ2-1; a weak D match, TRBD2 (5 bases). The CDR3 has 15 amino acids. V dropped 2 bases and J dropped 8 bases, with 17 bases sitting between them. The germline CDR1 and CDR2 sequences are SGDLS and YYNGEE. The chain's CDR3 is CASSVTSGSYHEQFF. Here the CDR3 DNA reads TGTGCCAGCAGCGTGACCTCGGGGAGCTATCATGAGCAGTTCTTC.

V is TRBV19 and J is TRBJ1-2; 7 bases line up with TRBD1. V trimming: 4 bases; J trimming: 5 bases; junction bases outside the gene matches: 10. This CDR3 comprises 15 residues. The V gene's germline CDR1 is LNHDA and CDR2 SQIVND (reference sequence). CDR3 bases: TGTGCCAGTAGTACGTCTCCCGGGACAGAATATGGCTACACCTTC. This encodes CASSTSPGTEYGYTF.

The chain recombines TRBV2 with TRBJ1-2; D might be TRBD1 (6 bases). Trimming took 5 bases from V and 4 from J, leaving 23 bases between them. CDR3 length: 17 amino acids. CDR1 is SNHLY, CDR2 FYNNEI, per germline. This chain's CDR3 is CASSSFGFQGSTYGYTF. CDR3 coding DNA: TGTGCCAGCAGTTCCTTCGGTTTTCAGGGGAGTACCTATGGCTACACCTTC.

The genes are TRBV29-1 and TRBJ1-5; tentatively, D is TRBD1 (5 bases). CDR3 length: 11 amino acids. V lost 6 bases and J lost 3, with 6 bases in between. Germline V lookup: CDR1 SQVTM, CDR2 ANQGSEA. CDR3 loop: CSVGANQPQHF. CDR3 DNA sequence: TGCAGCGTAGGGGCCAATCAGCCCCAGCATTTT.

The J gene is TRBJ1-3, the V gene TRBV28, with 7 bases matching TRBD1. The CDR3 contains 18 residues. The trim removed 1 base at V and 0 bases at J, leaving 9 bases unmatched. Germline V gene lookup returns CDR1 MDHEN and CDR2 SYDVKM. CDR3 amino acids: CASSLLGPGGSSGNTIYF. The CDR3 region has the DNA TGTGCCAGCAGTTTATTGGGTCCAGGGGGTAGCTCTGGAAACACCATATATTTT.

This rearrangement joins TRBV7-3 to TRBJ2-1, with 11 bases lining up with TRBD2. Germline trimming cut 2 bases from V and 8 bases from J; bases unmatched to any gene: 5. The germline V gene encodes CDR1 SGHTA and CDR2 FQGTGA. This CDR3 is 15 amino acids long. The DNA of the CDR3 is TGTGCCAGCAGCTTAGGGACTAGCGGCCTCGATGAGCAGTTCTTC. This codes for CASSLGTSGLDEQFF.